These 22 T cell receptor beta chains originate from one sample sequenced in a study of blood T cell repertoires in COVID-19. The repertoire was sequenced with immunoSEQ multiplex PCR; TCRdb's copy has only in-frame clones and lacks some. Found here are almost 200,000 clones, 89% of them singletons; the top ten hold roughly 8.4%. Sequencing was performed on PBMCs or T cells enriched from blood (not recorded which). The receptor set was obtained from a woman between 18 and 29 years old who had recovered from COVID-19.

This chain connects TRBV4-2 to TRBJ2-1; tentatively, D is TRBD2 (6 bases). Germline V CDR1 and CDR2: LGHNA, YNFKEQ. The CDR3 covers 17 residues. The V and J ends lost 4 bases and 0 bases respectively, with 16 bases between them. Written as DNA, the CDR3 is TGTGCCAGCAGCCGACACCAGGACGGGAGCTCCTACAATGAGCAGTTCTTC. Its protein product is CASSRHQDGSSYNEQFF.

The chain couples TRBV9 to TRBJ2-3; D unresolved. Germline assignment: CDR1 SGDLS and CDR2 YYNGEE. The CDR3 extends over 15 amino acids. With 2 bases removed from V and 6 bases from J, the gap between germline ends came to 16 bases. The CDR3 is CASSVVSLVTDTQYF. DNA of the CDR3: TGTGCCAGCAGCGTCGTTTCGCTAGTAACTGATACGCAGTATTTT.

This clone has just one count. The CDR3: CASSEQGRGPLPQHF. The CDR3 bases are TGTGCCAGCAGTGAACAGGGGAGGGGCCCTCTGCCCCAGCATTTT. The rearrangement links TRBV2 to TRBJ1-5, with D perhaps matching TRBD1 (6 bases). Germline CDR1 is SNHLY and CDR2 is FYNNEI. The CDR3 is 15 amino acids. V dropped 2 bases and J dropped 9 bases, with 17 bases sitting between them.

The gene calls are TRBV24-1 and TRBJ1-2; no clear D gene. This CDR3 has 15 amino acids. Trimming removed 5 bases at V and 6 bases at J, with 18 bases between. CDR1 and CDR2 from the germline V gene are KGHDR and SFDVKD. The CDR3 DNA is TGTGCCACCAGTGTAGGTAACAGCGGACCTGATGGCTACACCTTC. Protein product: CATSVGNSGPDGYTF.

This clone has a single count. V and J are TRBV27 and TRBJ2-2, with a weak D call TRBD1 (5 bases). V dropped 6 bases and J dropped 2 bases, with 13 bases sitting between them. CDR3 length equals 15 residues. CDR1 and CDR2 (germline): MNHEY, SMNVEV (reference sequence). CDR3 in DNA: TGTGCCAGCAGGCCGGCAGGGTTAAACACCGGGGAGCTGTTTTTT. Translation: CASRPAGLNTGELFF.

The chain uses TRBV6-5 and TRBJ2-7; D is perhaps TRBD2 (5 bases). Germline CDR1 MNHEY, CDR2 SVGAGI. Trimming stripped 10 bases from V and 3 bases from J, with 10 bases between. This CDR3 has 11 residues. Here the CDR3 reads CATSRGYEQYF. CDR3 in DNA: TGTGCCACTAGTCGGGGCTACGAGCAGTACTTC.

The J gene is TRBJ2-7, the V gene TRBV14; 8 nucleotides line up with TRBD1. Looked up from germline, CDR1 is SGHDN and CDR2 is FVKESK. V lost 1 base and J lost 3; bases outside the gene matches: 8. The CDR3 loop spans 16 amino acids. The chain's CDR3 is CASSQGWTGTIYEQYF. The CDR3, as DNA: TGTGCCAGCAGCCAAGGGTGGACAGGGACAATCTACGAGCAGTACTTC.

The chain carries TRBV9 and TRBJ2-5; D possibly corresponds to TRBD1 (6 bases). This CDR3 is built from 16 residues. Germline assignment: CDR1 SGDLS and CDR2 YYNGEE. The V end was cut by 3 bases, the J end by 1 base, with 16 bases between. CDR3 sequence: CASSARDGQLQETQYF. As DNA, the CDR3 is TGTGCCAGCAGCGCCAGGGACGGACAGCTCCAAGAGACCCAGTACTTC. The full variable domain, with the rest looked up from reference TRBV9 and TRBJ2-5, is DSGVTQTPKHLITATGQRVTLRCSPRSGDLSVYWYQQSLDQGLQFLIQYYNGEERAKGNILERFSAQQFPDLHSELNLSSLELGDSALYFCASSARDGQLQETQYFGPGTRLLVL.

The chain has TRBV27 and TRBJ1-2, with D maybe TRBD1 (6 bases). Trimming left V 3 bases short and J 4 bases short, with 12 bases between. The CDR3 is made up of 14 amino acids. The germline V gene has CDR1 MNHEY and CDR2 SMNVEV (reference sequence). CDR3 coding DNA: TGTGCCAGCAGTTTTGGGGGGGCTCTCTATGGCTACACCTTC. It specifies CASSFGGALYGYTF.

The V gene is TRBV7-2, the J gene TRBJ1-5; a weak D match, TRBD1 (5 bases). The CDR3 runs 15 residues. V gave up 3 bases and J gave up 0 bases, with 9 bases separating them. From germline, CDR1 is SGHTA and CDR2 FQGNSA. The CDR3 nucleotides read TGTGCCAGCAGCTTTGACAGCAATAGCAATCAGCCCCAGCATTTT. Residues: CASSFDSNSNQPQHF. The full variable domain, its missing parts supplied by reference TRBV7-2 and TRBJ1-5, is GAGVSQSPSNKVTEKGKDVELRCDPISGHTALYWYRQSLGQGLEFLIYFQGNSAPDKSGLPSDRFSAERTGGSVSTLTIQRTQQEDSAVYLCASSFDSNSNQPQHFGDGTRLSIL.

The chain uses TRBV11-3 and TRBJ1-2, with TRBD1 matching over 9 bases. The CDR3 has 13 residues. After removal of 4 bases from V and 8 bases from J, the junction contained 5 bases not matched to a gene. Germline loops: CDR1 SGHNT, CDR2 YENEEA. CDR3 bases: TGTGCCAGCAGCTACTCGGGACAGGGCGGCTACACCTTC. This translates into CASSYSGQGGYTF.

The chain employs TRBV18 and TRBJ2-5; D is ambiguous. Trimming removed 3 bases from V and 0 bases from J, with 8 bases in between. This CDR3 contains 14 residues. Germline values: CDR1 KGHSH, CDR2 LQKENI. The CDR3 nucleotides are TGTGCCAGCTCACCCCAGGCCTACCAAGAGACCCAGTACTTC. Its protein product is CASSPQAYQETQYF.

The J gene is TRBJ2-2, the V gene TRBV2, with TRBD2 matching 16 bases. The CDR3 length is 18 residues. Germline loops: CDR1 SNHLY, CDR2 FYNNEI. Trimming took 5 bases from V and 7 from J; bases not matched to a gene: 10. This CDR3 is CASSPGLAGGQYDGELFF. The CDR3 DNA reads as TGTGCCAGCAGTCCGGGACTAGCGGGGGGGCAGTATGACGGGGAGCTGTTTTTT.

CDR3 nucleotides: TGTGCCAGTAGTCTAGGACAGGGTTTCGGAAAACTGTTTTTT. Encoded protein: CASSLGQGFGKLFF. This sequence joins TRBV19 and TRBJ1-4; 8 bases map to TRBD1. The V gene end was trimmed by 5 bases and the J gene end by 10 bases; junction bases not matched to a gene: 9. CDR1 and CDR2 (germline): LNHDA, SQIVND (reference sequence). The CDR3 has 14 residues. The complete variable domain, with remaining parts taken from reference TRBV19 and TRBJ1-4, reads DGGITQSPKYLFRKEGQNVTLSCEQNLNHDAMYWYRQDPGQGLRLIYYSQIVNDFQKGDIAEGYSVSREKKESFPLTVTSAQKNPTAFYLCASSLGQGFGKLFFGSGTQLSVL.

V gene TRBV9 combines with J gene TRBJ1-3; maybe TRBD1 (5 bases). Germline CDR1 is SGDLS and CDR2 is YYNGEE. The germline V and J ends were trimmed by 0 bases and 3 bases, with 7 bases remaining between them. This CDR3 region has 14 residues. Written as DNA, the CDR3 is TGTGCCAGCAGCGTAGGGCAGGGTGGAAACACCATATATTTT. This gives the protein CASSVGQGGNTIYF.

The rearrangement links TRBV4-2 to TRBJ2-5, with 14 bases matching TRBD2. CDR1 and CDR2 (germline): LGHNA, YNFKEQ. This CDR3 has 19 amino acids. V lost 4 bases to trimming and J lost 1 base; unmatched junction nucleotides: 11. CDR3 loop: CASSPLGLAGAYTQETQYF. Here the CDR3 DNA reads TGTGCCAGCAGCCCTCTGGGACTAGCGGGGGCCTACACCCAAGAGACCCAGTACTTC.

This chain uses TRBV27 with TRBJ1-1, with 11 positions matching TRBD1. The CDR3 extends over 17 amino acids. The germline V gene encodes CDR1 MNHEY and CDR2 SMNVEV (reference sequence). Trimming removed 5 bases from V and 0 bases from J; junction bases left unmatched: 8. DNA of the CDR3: TGTGCCAGCAGTATAAGGACAGGGGGCGGAATGAACACTGAAGCTTTCTTT. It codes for CASSIRTGGGMNTEAFF.

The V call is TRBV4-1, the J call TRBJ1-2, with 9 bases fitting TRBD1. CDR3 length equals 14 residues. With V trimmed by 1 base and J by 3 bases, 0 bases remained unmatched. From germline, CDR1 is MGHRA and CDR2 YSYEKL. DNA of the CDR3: TGCGCCAGCAGCCAAGGGACAGGGGACTATGGCTACACCTTC. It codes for CASSQGTGDYGYTF.

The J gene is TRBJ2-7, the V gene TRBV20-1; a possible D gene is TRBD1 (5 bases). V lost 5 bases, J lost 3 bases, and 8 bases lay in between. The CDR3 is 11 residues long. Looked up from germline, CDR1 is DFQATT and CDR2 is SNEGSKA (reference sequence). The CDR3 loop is CSADDSYEQYF. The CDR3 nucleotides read TGCAGTGCTGATGACAGCTACGAGCAGTACTTC.

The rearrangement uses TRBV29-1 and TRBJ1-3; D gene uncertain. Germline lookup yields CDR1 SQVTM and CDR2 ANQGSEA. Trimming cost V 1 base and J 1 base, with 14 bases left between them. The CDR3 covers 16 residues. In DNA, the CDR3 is TGCAGCGTTGAAGGTGGACTGGACGATTCTGGAAACACCATATATTTT. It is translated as CSVEGGLDDSGNTIYF.

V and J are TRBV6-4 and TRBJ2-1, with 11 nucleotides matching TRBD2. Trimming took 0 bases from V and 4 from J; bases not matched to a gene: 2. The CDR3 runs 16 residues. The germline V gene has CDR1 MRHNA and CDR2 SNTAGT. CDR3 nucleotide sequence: TGTGCCAGCAGTGACTCGTCTAGCGGGGGGTACAATGAGCAGTTCTTC. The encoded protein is CASSDSSSGGYNEQFF.

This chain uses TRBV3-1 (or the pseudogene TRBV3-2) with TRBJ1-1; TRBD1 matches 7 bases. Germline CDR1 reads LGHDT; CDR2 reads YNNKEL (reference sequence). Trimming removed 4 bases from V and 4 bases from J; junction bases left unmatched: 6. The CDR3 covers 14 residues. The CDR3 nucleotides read TGTGCCAGCAGCCTCGACAGGGAATTCACTGAAGCTTTCTTT. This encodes CASSLDREFTEAFF.